This T cell receptor (beta chain) was identified in a study of T cell responses to AZD1222 COVID-19 vaccine. Study details: Timing groups of about 4 and about 12 weeks for second doses were pooled. Findings and limits, study-wide: Among spike-specific TCRs, nearly half reportedly target unmutated variant regions. Seropositive status at baseline applied to only a handful of AZD1222 recipients. Spike-specific TCR breadth rose after two AZD1222 doses, and depth rose as well.

The V and J ends lost 1 base and 4 bases respectively, with 2 bases between them. The CDR3 covers 11 residues. Germline V gene lookup returns CDR1 SGHDT and CDR2 YYEEEE. With respect to this clone: The antigen is undetermined.

Sequenced by immunoSEQ multiplex PCR; TCRdb stores in-frame clones only, minus some. The data show about 120,000 clones, roughly 90% seen once. The chain combines TRBV5-6 with TRBJ2-5; D is unresolved. The TCR originated in an adult in good health. Here the sequenced sample was peripheral blood, taken on day 0 of AZD1222 vaccination. The CDR3 loop is CASSLSETQYF. Here the CDR3 DNA reads TGTGCCAGCAGCTTGTCAGAGACCCAGTACTTC.